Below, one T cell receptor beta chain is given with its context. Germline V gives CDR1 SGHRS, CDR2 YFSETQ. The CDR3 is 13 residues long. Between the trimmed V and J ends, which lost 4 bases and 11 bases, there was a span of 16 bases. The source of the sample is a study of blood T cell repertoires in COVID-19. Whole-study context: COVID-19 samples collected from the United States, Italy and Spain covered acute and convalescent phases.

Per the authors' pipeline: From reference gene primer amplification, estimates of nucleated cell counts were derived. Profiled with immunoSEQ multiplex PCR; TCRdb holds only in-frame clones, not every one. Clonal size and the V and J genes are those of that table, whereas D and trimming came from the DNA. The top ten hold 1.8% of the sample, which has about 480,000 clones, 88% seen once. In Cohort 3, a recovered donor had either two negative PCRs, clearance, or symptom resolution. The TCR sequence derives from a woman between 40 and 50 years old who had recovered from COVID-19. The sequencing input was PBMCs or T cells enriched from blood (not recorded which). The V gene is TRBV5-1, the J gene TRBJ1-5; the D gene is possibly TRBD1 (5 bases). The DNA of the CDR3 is TGCGCCAGCAGCAGAGGGGAGGGAGAAGCCCAGCATTTT. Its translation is CASSRGEGEAQHF.